The clone carrying this T cell receptor beta chain was detected only a few times. Its antigen is not identified. The data derive from a study of T cell repertoires in cytomegalovirus infection. The study, taken as a whole, reports: People with CMV and the relevant HLA were identified by cumulative public TCR beta family frequency. Clonotypes of TCR beta that were HLA-C-restricted and CMV-specific dominated the ex vivo response.

TCRdb reprocessed the reads with MiXCR, giving one entry per CDR3 protein. This table holds 400,000 or so distinct CDR3 sequences, approximately 33% found once. CDR1 is MRHNA and CDR2 is SNTAGT in the germline V gene. The CDR3 has 13 residues. V was clipped by 6 bases and J by 9 bases, with 15 bases between them. The sample taken for sequencing was PBMCs. This clonotype originated in a human donor in good health (CMV status not recorded). Some clones in this sample may be carry-over from other donors' samples. The J gene is TRBJ2-1, the V gene TRBV6-4; D not resolved. This chain's CDR3 is CASRMTPPSEQFF. The DNA for the CDR3 is TGTGCCAGCAGAATGACCCCGCCGAGTGAGCAGTTCTTC.